Listed here are 28 T cell receptor beta chains from one sample, sequenced in a study of T cell clonality in common variable immunodeficiency. This table comes from immunoSEQ multiplex PCR, and its TCRdb copy is limited to in-frame clones, with some not included. Sampling found 35,000 or so clones, none seen once. Sequenced: peripheral blood mononuclear cells. These receptors were collected from a person between 18 and 75 years old in good health.

This clone was seen a few times. Read data end 3 residues before the CDR3 end; the end is taken from the germline J gene. The chain uses TRBV5-1 and TRBJ1-1; D unclear. CDR3 length equals 14 residues. From germline, CDR1 is SGHRS and CDR2 YFSETQ. The CDR3 sequence: CASMTSGSWDEAFF. The covered CDR3 bases are TGCGCCAGCATGACTAGCGGGAGTTGGGATGAG.

In its sample, this clone was seen many times. CDR3 sequence reads: CAWTPGGAEAFF. Partial CDR3 DNA: TGTGCCTGGACCCCGGGGGGGGCTGAA. This chain connects TRBV30 to TRBJ1-1, with D perhaps TRBD1 (5 bases). The read comes to an end 3 residues before the CDR3 does, leaving the germline J gene to fill in the end. CDR3 size: 12 residues. V lost 4 bases and J 6 bases, leaving 12 bases between the germline ends. Germline lookup yields CDR1 GTSNPN and CDR2 SVGIG (reference sequence). Full variable domain (outside the CDR3, taken from reference TRBV30 and TRBJ1-1): SQTIHQWPATLVQPVGSPLSLECTVEGTSNPNLYWYRQAAGRGLQLLFYSVGIGQISSEVPQNLSASRPQDRQFILSSKKLLLSDSGFYLCAWTPGGAEAFFGQGTRLTVV.

This clone came up many times. From the germline J gene comes the end of the CDR3, since the read stops 3 residues before it. The chain links TRBV18 to TRBJ1-1, with D perhaps TRBD1 (5 bases). The CDR3 has 13 residues. CDR1 is KGHSH and CDR2 is LQKENI in the germline V gene. Here the CDR3 reads CASSPPGGLGAFF. The part of the CDR3 DNA that was read is TGTGCCAGCTCACCACCGGGGGGACTCGGA.

This clone has a count of ten or more. The DNA ends 3 residues before the CDR3 does, and the rest of the CDR3 is filled in from the germline J gene. The J gene is TRBJ2-7, the V gene TRBV12-3 or TRBV12-4; a possible D gene is TRBD2 (6 bases). Trimming removed 7 bases from V and 0 bases from J, with 13 bases in between. The length of the CDR3 is 14 residues. The part of the CDR3 DNA that was read is TGTGCCAGCACCCCCGGGGGTAGCTCCTACGAG. It is translated as CASTPGGSSYE. Given in full, the CDR3 is CASTPGGSSYEQYF.

The sample holds many counts of this clone. Read data end 3 residues before the CDR3 end; the end is taken from the germline J gene. The chain couples TRBV6-1 to TRBJ2-7, with D possibly matching TRBD1 (6 bases). CDR1 is MNHNS, CDR2 SASEGT, per germline. Trimming took 2 bases from V and 0 from J, leaving 14 bases between them. CDR3 length equals 16 residues. The DNA read from the CDR3 is TGTGCCAGCAGTGAACAGGGGCAGGTAGGCTCCTACGAG. It codes for CASSEQGQVGSYE. The CDR3, in full, reads CASSEQGQVGSYEQYF.

This clone came up many times. The DNA ends 3 residues before the CDR3 does, and the rest of the CDR3 is filled in from the germline J gene. This chain connects TRBV20-1 to TRBJ2-6; D is ambiguous. Germline CDR1 reads DFQATT; CDR2 reads SNEGSKA (reference sequence). V shed 2 bases and J shed 0 bases, with 11 bases lying between them. CDR3 length: 16 amino acids. CDR3 protein: CSARKDWVSGANVLTF. CDR3 DNA, as far as it was read: TGCAGTGCTAGAAAAGACTGGGTCTCTGGGGCCAACGTC.

Ten or more counts support this clone. The read ends 3 residues before the CDR3 terminus; that terminus is restored from the germline J gene. The rearrangement links TRBV30 to TRBJ1-2; 8 bases are shared with TRBD1. Germline-derived CDR1 and CDR2 are GTSNPN and SVGIG (reference sequence). The CDR3 length is 15 residues. V dropped 0 bases and J dropped 6; count of bases not matched to a gene: 9. The DNA read from the CDR3 is TGTGCCTGGAGTGTACTAGGACAGGGAGGGAATGGC. This gives the protein CAWSVLGQGGNG. Given in full, the CDR3 is CAWSVLGQGGNGYTF. Combining the CDR3 with reference TRBV30 and TRBJ1-2 gives the whole variable domain SQTIHQWPATLVQPVGSPLSLECTVEGTSNPNLYWYRQAAGRGLQLLFYSVGIGQISSEVPQNLSASRPQDRQFILSSKKLLLSDSGFYLCAWSVLGQGGNGYTFGSGTRLTVV.

In its sample, this clone was seen many times. The read stops 3 residues short of the end of the CDR3; the missing end is completed from the germline J gene. The V gene is TRBV5-1, the J gene TRBJ2-5; 7 bases align to TRBD2. Germline values: CDR1 SGHRS, CDR2 YFSETQ. The CDR3 is made up of 13 amino acids. V was clipped by 4 bases and J by 2 bases; unmatched bases: 2. CDR3: CASSGGGQETQYF. CDR3 bases read: TGCGCCAGCAGCGGGGGGGGACAAGAGACC.

The sample holds many counts of this clone. Read sequence stops 3 residues before the CDR3 end, and the germline J gene provides the missing end. The chain has TRBV7-9 and TRBJ2-5; D remains unclear. Trimming stripped 3 bases from V and 5 bases from J, with 7 bases between. This CDR3 has 12 amino acids. Germline loops: CDR1 SEHNR, CDR2 FQNEAQ (reference sequence). The CDR3 protein is CASSFPLETQYF. The sequenced CDR3 bases are TGTGCCAGCAGCTTTCCTCTGGAGACC.

There are many counts of this clone. The read stops 3 residues short of the end of the CDR3; the missing end is completed from the germline J gene. The chain employs TRBV19 and TRBJ2-1, with 9 bases aligning to TRBD1. CDR3 size: 16 residues. J gave up 0 bases and V 6 bases, and 6 bases lay outside the gene matches. Germline CDR1 reads LNHDA; CDR2 reads SQIVND (reference sequence). The sequenced part of the CDR3 DNA is TGTGCCAGTAGGGACAGGGGCTGGAGCTCCTACAATGAG. Translated: CASRDRGWSSYNE. The CDR3 in its entirety is CASRDRGWSSYNEQFF.

This clone was observed a few times. Just one base apart from a much larger clone, this may be a read error. The read terminates 3 residues ahead of where the CDR3 ends, so the germline J gene completes it. The chain employs TRBV7-9 and TRBJ2-5; 9 nucleotides align to TRBD1. The germline V gene encodes CDR1 SEHNR and CDR2 FQNEAQ (reference sequence). The CDR3 is 15 amino acids. The sequenced CDR3 bases are TGTGCCAGCGGCTTCCTCACAGGGGGCCCAGAGACC. Its translation is CASGFLTGGPET. The whole CDR3 protein is CASGFLTGGPETQYF.

This clone showed up just a few times. The CDR3 here is CASSEGKGARTYEQYF. The CDR3 DNA, read in part, is TGTGCCAGCAGTGAAGGCAAGGGGGCCAGAACCTACGAG. The genes are TRBV25-1 and TRBJ2-7; 7 bases are a match to TRBD1. The read gets to within 3 residues of the CDR3 end, and the germline J gene fills in the rest. Germline values: CDR1 MGHDK, CDR2 SYGVNS. Unmatched junction bases numbered 9, after V lost 2 bases and J lost 2 bases. This CDR3 is built from 16 residues.

This clone occurred many times. The sequenced fragment ends 3 residues before the CDR3 boundary, so the rest is inferred from the germline J gene. The chain carries TRBV19 and TRBJ2-2, with a possible D match to TRBD1 (6 bases). Germline V CDR1 and CDR2: LNHDA, SQIVND (reference sequence). The ends were cut back, 9 bases at V and 3 bases at J, with 14 bases in the middle. There are 14 residues in the CDR3. The CDR3 sequence is CASLNRADTGELFF. CDR3 DNA (partial): TGTGCCAGCTTGAACAGGGCGGACACCGGGGAG.

This clone was observed many times. The CDR3 end is not reached by the read, which stops 3 residues before it; the germline J gene fills it in. The rearrangement joins TRBV19 to TRBJ1-4, with 8 bases that match TRBD1. The CDR3 length is 18 residues. V dropped 6 bases and J dropped 5; count of bases not matched to a gene: 17. Germline V lookup: CDR1 LNHDA, CDR2 SQIVND (reference sequence). CDR3 residues: CASSLGVIRGRKNEKLFF. Incomplete CDR3 DNA: TGTGCCAGTAGCCTTGGTGTCATCAGGGGGCGGAAAAATGAAAAA.

Many counts were recorded for this clone. The observed sequence ends 3 residues before the CDR3 terminus, with the missing tail filled in from the germline J gene. The chain combines TRBV20-1 with TRBJ2-1; TRBD2 matches at 12 bases. V lost 3 bases to trimming and J lost 4 bases; unmatched junction nucleotides: 16. Per the germline V gene, CDR1 is DFQATT and CDR2 is SNEGSKA (reference sequence). The length of the CDR3 is 19 residues. CDR3 amino acids: CSASPASGRAGVRYNEQFF. The sequenced part of the CDR3 DNA is TGCAGTGCTAGCCCCGCTAGCGGGAGGGCCGGAGTAAGGTACAATGAG.

The table lists this clone with many counts. The sequenced fragment ends 3 residues before the CDR3 boundary, so the rest is inferred from the germline J gene. This chain connects TRBV5-4 to TRBJ1-1; maybe TRBD1 (6 bases). V lost 3 bases and J 3 bases, leaving 15 bases between the germline ends. CDR3 length equals 15 residues. Looked up from germline, CDR1 is SGHNT and CDR2 is YYREEE (reference sequence). The chain's CDR3 is CASSSTLGADTEAFF. CDR3 DNA, as far as it was read: TGTGCCAGCAGCTCGACCTTGGGGGCAGACACTGAA.

Regarding this clone: The read terminates 3 residues before the CDR3 end, so the remaining end is supplied by the germline J gene. V gene TRBV19 combines with J gene TRBJ2-7; 10 positions agree with TRBD2. J gave up 0 bases and V 5 bases, and 1 base lay outside the gene matches. CDR1 is LNHDA, CDR2 SQIVND, per germline (reference sequence). This CDR3 region has 14 residues. The DNA read from the CDR3 is TGTGCCAGTAGTGCTAGCGGGAGCTCCTACGAG. Protein: CASSASGSSYE. The CDR3, in full, reads CASSASGSSYEQYF.

This clone was seen repeatedly, ten times or more. The chain's CDR3 is CASSFSGVGNTEAFF. CDR3 DNA (partial): TGCGCCAGCAGCTTTTCAGGGGTCGGGAACACTGAA. V and J are TRBV5-1 and TRBJ1-1, with D perhaps matching TRBD1 (6 bases). The read finishes 3 residues shy of the CDR3 end, and the germline J gene is used to complete it. With 2 bases removed from V and 1 base from J, the gap between germline ends came to 12 bases. This CDR3 has 15 amino acids. The germline V gene has CDR1 SGHRS and CDR2 YFSETQ.

To note about this clone: The read ends 3 residues before the CDR3 terminus; that terminus is restored from the germline J gene. This chain connects TRBV18 to TRBJ2-7; perhaps TRBD1 as D (5 bases). Looked up from germline, CDR1 is KGHSH and CDR2 is LQKENI. The CDR3 contains 14 residues. The germline V and J ends were trimmed by 0 bases and 5 bases, with 11 bases remaining between them. The CDR3 bases that were read are TGTGCCAGCTCACCACCGACAGTTCCTAACGAG. This encodes CASSPPTVPNE. The CDR3 in full is CASSPPTVPNEQYF.

About this clone itself: The CDR3 end falls 3 residues outside the read, so it is completed with the germline J gene. The rearrangement links TRBV19 to TRBJ2-7; possibly TRBD1 for D (6 bases). Deletions cut 5 bases from V and 5 bases from J, with 16 bases between. CDR3 size: 14 residues. Germline-derived CDR1 and CDR2 are LNHDA and SQIVND (reference sequence). The CDR3 bases that were read are TGTGCCAGTAGTTCGTACGGACAGCTAAACGAG. Residues: CASSSYGQLNE. The CDR3 reads in full as CASSSYGQLNEQYF.

This clone was picked up many times. The CDR3 is cut off 3 residues early in the read; its end comes from the germline J gene. This chain links TRBV20-1 with TRBJ2-7, with TRBD1 as a possible D gene (6 bases). Trimming took off 6 bases at V and 2 bases at J, with 17 bases between the two ends. In germline, CDR1 is DFQATT, CDR2 SNEGSKA (reference sequence). The CDR3 is 14 amino acids. The CDR3 bases that were read are TGCAGTGCCCCAACAGGGAAGCCCCCCTACGAG. It translates to CSAPTGKPPYE. The whole CDR3 protein reads CSAPTGKPPYEQYF.

This clone was detected many times. The CDR3 end lies 3 residues beyond the end of the read and is filled in from the germline J gene. This chain joins TRBV11-1 and TRBJ2-2, with 11 bases lining up with TRBD2. CDR1 is SGHAT and CDR2 is FQDESV in the germline V gene (reference sequence). Trimming removed 5 bases from V and 3 bases from J; junction bases left unmatched: 2. CDR3 length: 15 residues. CDR3 DNA (partial): TGTGCCAGCAGCCCGGGACTAGCGGACACCGGGGAG. It yields the protein CASSPGLADTGE. The CDR3, in full, reads CASSPGLADTGELFF.

This clone was seen ten or more times. Read data end 3 residues before the CDR3 end; the end is taken from the germline J gene. V gene TRBV9 combines with J gene TRBJ2-1; TRBD2 is a possible D gene (5 bases). The CDR3 is 15 residues long. The V end lost 3 bases, the J end lost 0 bases, and 10 bases lay between the germline ends. Germline lookup yields CDR1 SGDLS and CDR2 YYNGEE. This CDR3 reads CASSAGLSSYNEQFF. The CDR3 bases that were read are TGTGCCAGCAGCGCCGGACTTTCCTCCTACAATGAG. Using reference TRBV9 and TRBJ2-1 for the parts outside the CDR3, the full variable domain is DSGVTQTPKHLITATGQRVTLRCSPRSGDLSVYWYQQSLDQGLQFLIQYYNGEERAKGNILERFSAQQFPDLHSELNLSSLELGDSALYFCASSAGLSSYNEQFFGPGTRLTVL.

Many counts were recorded for this clone. The sequence runs out 3 residues before the end of the CDR3; the remainder is reconstructed from the germline J gene. V usage is TRBV23-1 and J usage is TRBJ2-7, with TRBD2 identical over 11 bases. TRBV23-1 is annotated as an ORF whose role is uncertain. The CDR3 has 17 amino acids. Germline trimming cut 0 bases from V and 4 bases from J; bases unmatched to any gene: 8. CDR3 sequence reads: CASSQSIKLAGVYEQYF. The covered CDR3 bases are TGCGCCAGCAGTCAATCGATAAAACTAGCGGGAGTTTACGAG.

This clone was counted ten times or more. CDR3 bases read: TGTGCCAGCAGCTTGGTAAGCGGGGGGCCCCCCTACGAG. Encoded protein: CASSLVSGGPPYE. The full-length CDR3 reads as CASSLVSGGPPYEQYF. This sequence joins TRBV5-4 and TRBJ2-7; 9 bases agree with TRBD2. Read sequence stops 3 residues before the CDR3 end, and the germline J gene provides the missing end. With V trimmed by 0 bases and J by 2 bases, 6 bases remained unmatched. The germline gives CDR1 SGHNT, CDR2 YYREEE (reference sequence). The CDR3 covers 16 residues.

This clone was observed many times. The read ends 3 residues early relative to the CDR3; the germline J gene fills the gap. The chain links TRBV7-2 to TRBJ1-5, with 8 bases matching TRBD1. Germline CDR1 and CDR2: SGHTA and FQGNSA. The J segment lost 3 bases and the V segment lost 3 bases, leaving 4 bases of the junction unmatched. CDR3 length: 15 residues. Incomplete CDR3 DNA: TGTGCCAGCAGCTTGGGCCAGGGGGCCAATCAGCCC. Its protein product is CASSLGQGANQP. From start to end, the CDR3 is CASSLGQGANQPQHF.

This clone was detected many times. The read finishes 3 residues shy of the CDR3 end, and the germline J gene is used to complete it. V and J are TRBV7-9 and TRBJ2-5; the D gene is possibly TRBD1 (6 bases). Germline CDR1 and CDR2: SEHNR and FQNEAQ (reference sequence). V lost 1 base, J lost 2 bases, and 11 bases lay in between. CDR3 size: 15 residues. The sequenced part of the CDR3 DNA is TGTGCCAGCAGCTTAGGGACAGTCAAACAAGAGACC. Protein sequence: CASSLGTVKQET. The full CDR3 is CASSLGTVKQETQYF.

This clone was recorded at least ten times. Coverage ceases 3 residues before the CDR3 finishes, and the germline J gene fills in the end. The chain uses TRBV19 and TRBJ1-6; TRBD1 aligns across 7 bases. This CDR3 contains 15 residues. Germline CDR1 reads LNHDA; CDR2 reads SQIVND (reference sequence). V lost 5 bases and J lost 9; bases outside the gene matches: 10. The sequenced part of the CDR3 DNA is TGTGCCAGTAGTCCTCGACAGGGAGGACTTTCACCC. Translated, it gives CASSPRQGGLSP. The whole CDR3 protein is CASSPRQGGLSPLHF.